These 19 T cell receptor beta chains originate from one sample sequenced in a study of T cell changes during pregnancy in multiple sclerosis. The method was immunoSEQ multiplex PCR; TCRdb's version includes in-frame clones alone and lacks a portion of them. This table has 40,000 to 60,000 clones, 92% appearing once. The sample was CD4+ T cells from peripheral blood mononuclear cells, taken after pregnancy. The source of these receptors is a female donor with multiple sclerosis, enrolled in a pregnancy study.

The gene calls are TRBV12-2 and TRBJ2-7; the table's D gene call, TRBD2, was not cross checked with the DNA. TRBV12-2 is a pseudogene locus. The CDR3 has 16 residues. The CDR3 bases are TGTGCAAGTCGCTTAGCACCCAAGCGGGAGAATTGCGAGCAGTACTTC. Residues: CASRLAPKRENCEQYF.

The chain recombines TRBV7-2 with TRBJ2-5, with D possibly being TRBD1 (5 bases). Germline V gene sequence: CDR1 SGHTA, CDR2 FQGNSA. V was trimmed by 1 base and J by 5 bases, leaving 8 bases between them. This CDR3 has 13 residues. CDR3 sequence reads: CASSLVQGETQYF. Here the CDR3 DNA reads TGTGCCAGCAGCTTAGTGCAGGGCGAGACCCAGTACTTC.

The chain combines TRBV5-4 with TRBJ2-1; 13 bases are a match to TRBD2. The ends lost 0 bases at V and 7 bases at J; junction bases unmatched: 1. Germline V CDR1 and CDR2: SGHNT, YYREEE (reference sequence). This CDR3 comprises 15 residues. The CDR3 DNA reads TGTGCCAGCAGCTTGGGACTAGCGGGAGGTAATGAGCAGTTCTTC. It translates to CASSLGLAGGNEQFF.

The chain uses TRBV6-1 and TRBJ1-2; D is unclear. Germline lookup yields CDR1 MNHNS and CDR2 SASEGT. This CDR3 has 13 amino acids. Between the trimmed V and J ends, which lost 7 bases and 0 bases, there was a span of 9 bases. CDR3 region: CASTEVTNYGYTF. The CDR3 region has the DNA TGTGCCAGCACCGAGGTGACTAACTATGGCTACACCTTC.

This clone was seen just once. V usage is TRBV5-1 and J usage is TRBJ2-7; 7 bases line up with TRBD2. Losses at the gene ends were 4 bases for V and 2 bases for J; bases not matched to a gene: 6. Germline CDR1 is SGHRS and CDR2 is YFSETQ. The CDR3 runs to 14 residues. CDR3 sequence (DNA): TGCGCCAGCAGCAAGGCTAGCGGTACCTACGAGCAGTACTTC. Translated, it gives CASSKASGTYEQYF. The whole variable domain, remainder taken from reference TRBV5-1 and TRBJ2-7, is KAGVTQTPRYLIKTRGQQVTLSCSPISGHRSVSWYQQTPGQGLQFLFEYFSETQRNKGNFPGRFSGRQFSNSRSEMNVSTLELGDSALYLCASSKASGTYEQYFGPGTRLTVT.

The rearrangement joins TRBV18 to TRBJ1-3; the D gene is possibly TRBD1 (6 bases). Looked up from germline, CDR1 is KGHSH and CDR2 is LQKENI. This CDR3 is built from 15 residues. The V and J ends lost 2 bases and 4 bases respectively, with 12 bases between them. The CDR3 nucleotides are TGTGCCAGCTCACCAGGGCGACAGGCCGGAAACACCATATATTTT. Encoded protein: CASSPGRQAGNTIYF.

The chain employs TRBV18 and TRBJ2-1, with TRBD1 matching over 9 bases. The germline CDR1 and CDR2 sequences are KGHSH and LQKENI. Losses at the gene ends were 2 bases for V and 4 bases for J; bases not matched to a gene: 12. This CDR3 has 18 residues. The CDR3, as DNA: TGTGCCAGCTCACCAAACTTAGCCGGGACAGGGACATACAATGAGCAGTTCTTC. Protein product: CASSPNLAGTGTYNEQFF. Combining the CDR3 with reference TRBV18 and TRBJ2-1 gives the whole variable domain NAGVMQNPRHLVRRRGQEARLRCSPMKGHSHVYWYRQLPEEGLKFMVYLQKENIIDESGMPKERFSAEFPKEGPSILRIQQVVRGDSAAYFCASSPNLAGTGTYNEQFFGPGTRLTVL.

This clone was seen more than once but under ten times. This sequence joins TRBV14 and TRBJ2-1; 12 bases match TRBD2. Trimming removed 4 bases from V and 8 bases from J; junction bases left unmatched: 12. The CDR3 length is 17 residues. Germline values: CDR1 SGHDN, CDR2 FVKESK. CDR3 loop: CASSRRSWTSGMHEQFF. The CDR3 DNA is TGTGCCAGCAGCCGCAGGAGTTGGACTAGCGGGATGCATGAGCAGTTCTTC.

This rearrangement joins TRBV5-5 to TRBJ2-1, with D unclear. V was cut by 0 bases and J by 4 bases, with 5 bases left in between. The CDR3 loop spans 13 amino acids. The germline CDR1 and CDR2 sequences are SGHKS and YYEKEE (reference sequence). The CDR3 is CASSLDRYNEQFF. The CDR3 coding sequence is TGTGCCAGCAGCTTGGACAGATACAATGAGCAGTTCTTC.

V is TRBV28 and J is TRBJ2-4, with D maybe TRBD2 (5 bases). The germline V and J ends were trimmed by 3 bases and 7 bases, with 7 bases remaining between them. The CDR3 spans 12 residues. Germline assignment: CDR1 MDHEN and CDR2 SYDVKM. This chain's CDR3 is CASSFRENIQYF. As DNA, the CDR3 is TGTGCCAGCAGTTTTAGGGAGAACATTCAGTACTTC.

This sequence joins TRBV29-1 and TRBJ2-7, with 7 bases lining up with TRBD1. The CDR3 has 14 residues. The V gene end was trimmed by 7 bases and the J gene end by 0 bases; junction bases not matched to a gene: 9. The germline V gene encodes CDR1 SQVTM and CDR2 ANQGSEA. The CDR3 DNA sequence: TGCAGCGCTCGACAGGGCGTAACCTCCTACGAGCAGTACTTC. It specifies CSARQGVTSYEQYF.

The gene calls are TRBV6-6 and TRBJ2-7, with a tentative D call TRBD2 (5 bases). Deletions cut 4 bases from V and 0 bases from J, with 13 bases between. The CDR3 covers 15 residues. In germline, CDR1 is MNHNY, CDR2 SVGAGI (reference sequence). CDR3 in DNA: TGTGCCAGCAGTTTAAAGCGGAAGATCTCCTACGAGCAGTACTTC. Its translation: CASSLKRKISYEQYF.

The V gene is TRBV28, the J gene TRBJ1-1; D gene unclear. The length of the CDR3 is 12 residues. The V gene's germline CDR1 is MDHEN and CDR2 SYDVKM. With 6 bases removed from V and 5 bases from J, the gap between germline ends came to 10 bases. The CDR3 loop is CASSRTGTEAFF. The CDR3 DNA sequence: TGTGCCAGCAGCCGCACGGGGACTGAAGCTTTCTTT.

This chain connects TRBV28 to TRBJ2-2, with D hard to call. This CDR3 comprises 15 residues. CDR1 is MDHEN, CDR2 SYDVKM, per germline. Trimming shortened V by 2 bases and J by 3 bases, and 10 bases separated the two germline ends. DNA for the CDR3: TGTGCCAGCAGTTTAATGAGCGCGGACACCGGGGAGCTGTTTTTT. Its protein is CASSLMSADTGELFF. Filled out from reference TRBV28 and TRBJ2-2, the complete variable domain reads DVKVTQSSRYLVKRTGEKVFLECVQDMDHENMFWYRQDPGLGLRLIYFSYDVKMKEKGDIPEGYSVSREKKERFSLILESASTNQTSMYLCASSLMSADTGELFFGEGSRLTVL.

The table lists this clone with a few counts. CDR3 nucleotide sequence: TGTGCCAGCAGCTTGGGCGAAGCAGGGCGTCCCGGGGAGCTGTTTTTT. Translating it yields CASSLGEAGRPGELFF. The chain carries TRBV11-3 and TRBJ2-2, with D possibly TRBD1 on 5 matching bases. CDR3 length: 16 amino acids. The V end was cut by 3 bases, the J end by 6 bases, with 17 bases between. The V gene's germline CDR1 is SGHNT and CDR2 YENEEA.

This sequence joins TRBV2 and TRBJ1-1; 8 bases are a match to TRBD1. V gave up 4 bases and J gave up 7 bases; unmatched junction bases: 2. This CDR3 is built from 12 residues. Germline V CDR1 and CDR2: SNHLY, FYNNEI. CDR3 sequence reads: CASSGTGYEAFF. CDR3 DNA sequence: TGTGCCAGCAGTGGGACAGGGTATGAAGCTTTCTTT. The full variable domain, in which reference TRBV2 and TRBJ1-1 provide the parts outside the CDR3, is EPEVTQTPSHQVTQMGQEVILRCVPISNHLYFYWYRQILGQKVEFLVSFYNNEISEKSEIFDDQFSVERPDGSNFTLKIRSTKLEDSAMYFCASSGTGYEAFFGQGTRLTVV.

The chain employs TRBV6-5 and TRBJ2-7; 12 nucleotides line up with TRBD2. In germline, CDR1 is MNHEY, CDR2 SVGAGI. V shed 7 bases and J 3 bases; nucleotides not matched to a gene: 4. The CDR3 runs to 14 residues. The CDR3 is CASTRTSGIYEQYF. CDR3 DNA sequence: TGTGCCAGCACCCGGACTAGCGGGATCTACGAGCAGTACTTC.

This chain links TRBV4-3 with TRBJ1-1, with 7 nucleotides matching TRBD1. Germline V gene lookup returns CDR1 LGHNA and CDR2 YSLEER. The V and J ends lost 3 bases and 4 bases, in that order; junction bases with no gene match: 8. The CDR3 sequence is 15 residues long. CDR3 amino acids: CASSQGGPGGTEAFF. The CDR3 DNA is TGCGCCAGCAGCCAGGGAGGCCCAGGGGGCACTGAAGCTTTCTTT.

This clone was seen only once. V is TRBV19 and J is TRBJ1-1; unclear D gene. The CDR3 sequence is 17 residues long. V dropped 2 bases and J dropped 0 bases, with 16 bases sitting between them. Germline CDR1 reads LNHDA; CDR2 reads SQIVND (reference sequence). For the CDR3, the DNA is TGTGCCAGTAGTATAAAGGTGTCAGGCCTCATGAACACTGAAGCTTTCTTT. Translating it yields CASSIKVSGLMNTEAFF.